The T cell receptor beta chain described here comes from a study of blood T cell repertoires in COVID-19. This clone was detected only once. Trimming removed 4 bases from V and 3 bases from J, with 16 bases in between. Looked up from germline, CDR1 is MNHEY and CDR2 is SVGAGI. The CDR3 is made up of 15 amino acids. Using immunoSEQ multiplex PCR, the repertoire was profiled, and TCRdb retains in-frame clones only, with some absent. The sample records tens of thousands of clones, around 80% being singletons. The sequenced sample consisted of peripheral blood. The chain is built from TRBV6-5 and TRBJ2-7, with D hard to call. The source is a woman in her fifties or sixties with acute or convalescent COVID-19. The CDR3 loop reads CASSSPQAAGYEQYF. For the CDR3, the DNA is TGTGCCAGCAGTTCCCCCCAAGCTGCTGGCTACGAGCAGTACTTC.